This entry lists 23 T cell receptor beta chains sequenced from one sample in a study of blood T cell repertoires in COVID-19. Sequencing was performed with immunoSEQ multiplex PCR; in TCRdb, only in-frame clones are kept and a portion is missing. The sample yields about 240,000 clones, roughly 80% seen once. Input material: peripheral blood. The receptor source for this set is a woman younger than 30 with acute or convalescent COVID-19.

The V and J genes are TRBV6-6 and TRBJ1-5, with D possibly being TRBD1 (5 bases). The CDR3 runs to 14 residues. Germline assignment: CDR1 MNHNY and CDR2 SVGAGI (reference sequence). V was cut by 5 bases and J by 0 bases, with 8 bases left in between. Written as DNA, the CDR3 is TGTGCCAGCAGTCCTGACAGTAGCAATCAGCCCCAGCATTTT. Translating it yields CASSPDSSNQPQHF.

This sequence joins TRBV4-3 and TRBJ2-7, with D maybe TRBD2 (5 bases). Germline values: CDR1 LGHNA, CDR2 YSLEER. V was clipped by 0 bases and J by 4 bases, with 10 bases between them. The length of the CDR3 is 14 residues. The CDR3 is CASSQDRSGYEQYF. The CDR3 DNA follows: TGCGCCAGCAGCCAAGATCGAAGCGGTTACGAGCAGTACTTC.

This chain connects TRBV5-1 to TRBJ2-3, with TRBD2 matching over 12 bases. Germline assignment: CDR1 SGHRS and CDR2 YFSETQ. After removal of 4 bases from V and 1 base from J, the junction contained 10 bases not matched to a gene. The CDR3 length is 18 residues. DNA of the CDR3: TGCGCCAGCAGCCACTCTAGCGGGAGGGCTTGGGGCACAGATACGCAGTATTTT. Amino acids: CASSHSSGRAWGTDTQYF.

A remark on this clone: The sample contains more than one DNA sequence encoding this CDR3. This chain joins TRBV9 and TRBJ1-3; D not certain. Germline lookup yields CDR1 SGDLS and CDR2 YYNGEE. The CDR3 is 15 residues long. Trimming took off 0 bases at V and 1 base at J, with 8 bases between the two ends. The CDR3 protein is CASSVGGGSGNTIYF. The CDR3 DNA follows: TGTGCCAGCAGCGTAGGGGGAGGGTCTGGAAACACCATATATTTT.

In DNA form, the CDR3 reads TGTGCCAGCAGCTTCACGGGAAGCAATCAGCCCCAGCATTTT. Its translation is CASSFTGSNQPQHF. The rearrangement joins TRBV7-9 to TRBJ1-5; no clear D. V was clipped by 3 bases and J by 1 base, with 7 bases between them. The CDR3 consists of 14 residues. The germline V gene encodes CDR1 SEHNR and CDR2 FQNEAQ (reference sequence).

The chain employs TRBV11-2 and TRBJ2-7; possible D gene TRBD2, 5 bases. V shed 2 bases and J shed 3 bases, with 14 bases lying between them. From germline, CDR1 is SGHAT and CDR2 FQNNGV. The CDR3 has 15 residues. CDR3 coding DNA: TGTGCCAGCAGCTTAAATAGCCAGCGGAACTACGAGCAGTACTTC. Translated, it gives CASSLNSQRNYEQYF.

This chain uses TRBV6-5 with TRBJ1-4, with TRBD1 matching over 7 bases. The V and J ends lost 2 bases and 7 bases, in that order; junction bases with no gene match: 4. Germline V gene sequence: CDR1 MNHEY, CDR2 SVGAGI. This CDR3 has 14 residues. For the CDR3, the DNA is TGTGCCAGCAGTTACGGCGGGACAGCTGAAAAACTGTTTTTT. Protein: CASSYGGTAEKLFF.

The chain has TRBV4-3 and TRBJ2-1, with D unclear. Germline values: CDR1 LGHNA, CDR2 YSLEER. V was pared by 1 base and J by 6 bases, with 16 bases between. The CDR3 has 16 amino acids. The CDR3 nucleotides are TGCGCCAGCAGCCAAGGGCGAGGAGCGATCGGCAATGAGCAGTTCTTC. Protein: CASSQGRGAIGNEQFF.

This clone was recorded once. The genes are TRBV27 and TRBJ2-2; maybe TRBD1 (6 bases). The CDR3 is 15 amino acids. Trimming pared 5 bases from V and 1 base from J, leaving 11 bases between. In germline, CDR1 is MNHEY, CDR2 SMNVEV (reference sequence). This CDR3 is CASSPQTGNTGELFF. CDR3 nucleotides: TGTGCCAGCAGTCCCCAGACAGGGAACACCGGGGAGCTGTTTTTT.

The rearrangement joins TRBV7-9 to TRBJ2-7; 9 bases match TRBD2. Germline V lookup: CDR1 SEHNR, CDR2 FQNEAQ (reference sequence). The CDR3 length is 15 residues. Losses at the gene ends were 0 bases for V and 2 bases for J; bases not matched to a gene: 2. CDR3 DNA: TGTGCCAGCAGCTTAGCCGGCGGGAGGGCCTACGAGCAGTACTTC. This sequence encodes CASSLAGGRAYEQYF.

The V call is TRBV3-1 (or the pseudogene TRBV3-2), the J call TRBJ1-1; the D is unclear. The length of the CDR3 is 14 residues. Trimming took 3 bases from V and 6 from J, leaving 14 bases between them. Germline V lookup: CDR1 LGHDT, CDR2 YNNKEL (reference sequence). The chain's CDR3 is CASSHQNQASEAFF. CDR3 nucleotides: TGTGCCAGCAGCCACCAAAACCAGGCGTCTGAAGCTTTCTTT.

The chain recombines TRBV30 with TRBJ2-6; no clear D gene. With 3 bases removed from V and 0 bases from J, the gap between germline ends came to 6 bases. The germline V gene encodes CDR1 GTSNPN and CDR2 SVGIG (reference sequence). This CDR3 spans 14 amino acids. The CDR3 coding sequence is TGTGCCTGGAGAGAACTCTCTGGGGCCAACGTCCTGACTTTC. It specifies CAWRELSGANVLTF.

The chain combines TRBV14 with TRBJ2-2, with D perhaps TRBD1 (5 bases). Germline lookup yields CDR1 SGHDN and CDR2 FVKESK. The ends were cut back, 1 base at V and 5 bases at J, with 11 bases in the middle. The CDR3 sequence is 15 residues long. CDR3 in DNA: TGTGCCAGCAGCCAAGTCAGGGCGGCGACCGGGGAGCTGTTTTTT. Encoded protein: CASSQVRAATGELFF.

The CDR3 spells CASSAERDSQFF. The CDR3 DNA reads as TGTGCCAGCAGCGCAGAACGGGACTCGCAGTTCTTC. The chain links TRBV9 to TRBJ2-1; D may be TRBD2 (6 bases). CDR3 size: 12 residues. The V gene's germline CDR1 is SGDLS and CDR2 YYNGEE. V was clipped by 3 bases and J by 12 bases, with 13 bases between them.

V and J are TRBV6-5 and TRBJ2-7, with D perhaps TRBD2 (7 bases). Trimming removed 6 bases at V and 3 bases at J, with 15 bases between. There are 14 residues in the CDR3. CDR1 and CDR2 (germline): MNHEY, SVGAGI. The CDR3 nucleotides read TGTGCCAGCAGCCTTGTGGGAGGGGGCTACGAGCAGTACTTC. Residues: CASSLVGGGYEQYF.

About this clone itself: One end of the junction is discordant with germline, which a read error may explain. The chain joins TRBV28 to TRBJ1-1, with D perhaps matching TRBD1 (6 bases). Germline CDR1 MDHEN, CDR2 SYDVKM. CDR3 length: 11 amino acids. The CDR3 sequence is CASSLNRVPSF. The CDR3 nucleotides read TGTGCCAGCAGTTTGAACAGGGTCCCCTCCTTT.

Worth noting for this clone: Other DNA variants within this sample encode the same CDR3. The J gene is TRBJ1-1, the V gene TRBV30; D is ambiguous. CDR3 length: 12 amino acids. Germline lookup yields CDR1 GTSNPN and CDR2 SVGIG (reference sequence). V was clipped by 5 bases and J by 1 base, with 8 bases between them. CDR3 amino acids: CAWGRGNTEAFF. The CDR3 nucleotides read TGTGCCTGGGGTCGAGGGAACACTGAAGCTTTCTTT.

J is TRBJ1-2 and V is TRBV6-2 or TRBV6-3, with 7 bases identical to TRBD1. The CDR3 is made up of 15 amino acids. The V and J ends lost 2 bases and 8 bases, in that order; junction bases with no gene match: 11. The V gene's germline CDR1 is MNHEY and CDR2 SVGEGT. Written as DNA, the CDR3 is TGTGCCAGCAGTTACCTGCACAGGGGTAGATCGGGCTACACCTTC. Translating it yields CASSYLHRGRSGYTF.

This clone was counted many times. The chain links TRBV13 to TRBJ2-4, with 7 bases matching TRBD2. The V gene end was trimmed by 5 bases and the J gene end by 9 bases; junction bases not matched to a gene: 13. This CDR3 contains 15 residues. The germline V gene has CDR1 PRHDT and CDR2 FYEKMQ (reference sequence). As DNA, the CDR3 is TGTGCCAGCAGCCTAGCGGTCTCCTCTCAGGGCATTCAGTACTTC. Amino acid sequence: CASSLAVSSQGIQYF.

The rearrangement uses TRBV5-1 and TRBJ2-3; 9 nucleotides match TRBD2. The germline V gene encodes CDR1 SGHRS and CDR2 YFSETQ. The CDR3 contains 15 residues. V shed 2 bases, J shed 5 bases, and the junction held 6 bases outside the gene matches. The CDR3 sequence is CASSLGTSIVDTQYF. CDR3 bases: TGCGCCAGCAGCTTAGGGACTAGCATTGTAGATACGCAGTATTTT.

As regards this clone: An end of the junction differs from the germline gene, which may be a read error. Different DNA sequences within this sample yield the same CDR3. This chain links TRBV6-2 or TRBV6-3 with TRBJ2-7; no clear D gene. Germline loops: CDR1 MNHEY, CDR2 SVGEGT. This CDR3 has 11 residues. CDR3 sequence: CASSHSYEQYF. The CDR3 nucleotides are TGTGCCAGCAGTCACTCCTACGAGCAGTACTTC.

Only a few counts were recorded for this clone. The gene calls are TRBV6-5 and TRBJ1-2; D gene ambiguous. There are 15 residues in the CDR3. V was cut by 8 bases and J by 0 bases, with 16 bases left in between. The germline CDR1 and CDR2 sequences are MNHEY and SVGAGI. The CDR3 DNA reads TGTGCCAGCGCCATCAGCGGGAGCCCTAACTATGGCTACACCTTC. It encodes CASAISGSPNYGYTF.

This clone was seen only once. Other DNA sequences in the sample encode the same CDR3. V usage is TRBV18 and J usage is TRBJ2-7; 14 bases line up with TRBD2. Trimming removed 3 bases from V and 5 bases from J; junction bases left unmatched: 3. The CDR3 length is 15 residues. Germline CDR1 KGHSH, CDR2 LQKENI. Written as DNA, the CDR3 is TGTGCCAGCTCACCGGGACTAGCGGGAGTCAACGAGCAGTACTTC. Amino acids: CASSPGLAGVNEQYF.